This is a list of T cell receptor beta chains from one sample in a study of immune heterogeneity within non-small cell lung tumors. TCRdb ran MiXCR on the multiplex PCR reads and lists one entry per CDR3 protein. The repertoire holds more than 5,000 distinct CDR3 sequences, with about 20% as singletons. The sample consisted of lung tumor tissue. These receptors were obtained from a female donor with non-small cell lung cancer. CDR3s include the opening cysteine and the closing phenylalanine or tryptophan. The D gene is left open where the match is weak. Clone sizes are given selectively: once, few, many, or a class where the clone is expanded.

V gene,D gene,J gene,clone size,CDR3 protein,CDR3 DNA
TRBV7-8,.,TRBJ1-4,medium-sized,CASSLEGGREKLFF,TGTGCCAGCAGCTTAGAGGGTGGTCGGGAAAAACTGTTTTTT
TRBV6-1,.,TRBJ2-7,once,CASSDWYEQYF,TGTGCCAGCAGTGACTGGTACGAGCAGTACTTC
TRBV10-2,.,TRBJ1-1,few,CASSLDENTEAFF,TGCGCCAGCAGTCTAGATGAGAACACTGAAGCTTTCTTT
TRBV19,.,TRBJ2-7,medium-sized,CASRPTGGEQYF,TGTGCCAGTAGACCGACCGGGGGCGAGCAGTACTTC
TRBV12-3/TRBV12-4,.,TRBJ1-1,medium-sized,CASILSSGNTEAFF,TGTGCCAGCATTCTGTCCTCGGGGAACACTGAAGCTTTCTTT
TRBV27,.,TRBJ2-5,medium-sized,CASSLGETQYF,TGTGCCAGCAGTTTGGGCGAGACCCAGTACTTC
TRBV19,.,TRBJ1-1,medium-sized,CASSWATGTLNTEAFF,TGTGCCAGTAGTTGGGCCACAGGGACCCTGAACACTGAAGCTTTCTTT
TRBV25-1,TRBD1,TRBJ1-1,few,CARQGETEAFF,TGTGCCAGACAGGGGGAAACTGAAGCTTTCTTT
TRBV20-1,TRBD1,TRBJ1-5,medium-sized,CSATGQGGSNQPQHF,TGCAGTGCCACTGGACAGGGCGGTAGCAATCAGCCCCAGCATTTT
TRBV5-1,.,TRBJ1-5,.,CANSPGGGNQPQHF,TGCGCCAACAGCCCCGGAGGTGGAAATCAGCCCCAGCATTTT
TRBV14,.,TRBJ1-2,medium-sized,CASSQDIGGLDGYTF,TGTGCCAGCAGCCAAGATATAGGAGGGTTGGATGGCTACACCTTC
TRBV6-1,.,TRBJ1-1,medium-sized,CATRLKMNTEAFF,TGTGCCACCAGATTAAAGATGAACACTGAAGCTTTCTTT
TRBV4-1,TRBD2,TRBJ2-3,.,CASSRLLAGGGTDTQYF,TGCGCCAGCAGCCGCCTACTAGCGGGAGGAGGGACAGATACGCAGTATTTT
TRBV29-1,TRBD1,TRBJ2-3,.,CSVAGTGIDTQYF,TGCAGCGTTGCCGGGACAGGGATCGATACGCAGTATTTT
TRBV20-1,.,TRBJ2-3,.,CSARGPGAGDTQYF,TGCAGTGCTAGAGGCCCTGGGGCAGGAGATACGCAGTATTTT
TRBV9,.,TRBJ2-7,medium-sized,CASSVEDSYEQYF,TGTGCCAGCAGCGTAGAGGATTCCTACGAGCAGTACTTC
TRBV5-1,.,TRBJ1-2,.,CASIATGTEEWGYTF,TGCGCCAGCATCGCGACCGGGACGGAGGAATGGGGCTACACCTTC
TRBV18,.,TRBJ2-2,medium-sized,CASSPLQGGGTGELFF,TGTGCCAGCTCACCGTTACAGGGCGGAGGCACCGGGGAGCTGTTTTTT
TRBV6-1,TRBD2,TRBJ2-7,medium-sized,CASSEVAGAYEQYF,TGTGCCAGCAGTGAAGTAGCGGGGGCCTACGAGCAGTACTTC
TRBV19,.,TRBJ1-4,few,CASGILGKKLFF,TGTGCCAGTGGTATCCTGGGGAAGAAACTGTTTTTT
TRBV29-1,TRBD1,TRBJ2-7,few,CSVPGQGAYEQYF,TGCAGCGTGCCCGGACAGGGGGCCTACGAGCAGTACTTC
TRBV7-2,.,TRBJ1-5,few,CASSLIRAGPQHF,TGTGCCAGCAGCTTAATTCGGGCAGGGCCCCAGCATTTT
TRBV24-1,TRBD1,TRBJ2-2,.,CATRDPGTGTTGELFF,TGTGCCACCAGGGACCCCGGGACAGGGACTACCGGGGAGCTGTTTTTT
TRBV24-1,TRBD2,TRBJ2-3,medium-sized,CATSTSSGTQYF,TGTGCCACCAGTACCTCTAGCGGTACGCAGTATTTT
TRBV2,.,TRBJ2-3,medium-sized,CASSAPGTQYF,TGTGCCAGCAGTGCCCCCGGCACGCAGTATTTT
TRBV29-1,TRBD2,TRBJ2-5,few,CSGLTSGSGWISETQYF,TGCAGCGGTCTGACTAGCGGGAGTGGTTGGATCTCGGAGACCCAGTACTTC
TRBV29-1,TRBD2,TRBJ2-3,.,CSVELGLAVGEDTQYF,TGCAGCGTTGAGCTTGGGCTAGCGGTAGGAGAAGATACGCAGTATTTT
TRBV12-3/TRBV12-4,.,TRBJ1-6,medium-sized,CASSLMVGGNSPLHF,TGTGCCAGCAGTTTAATGGTGGGAGGGAATTCACCCCTCCACTTT
TRBV3-1,TRBD2,TRBJ2-2,.,CASSQEKTSGTTGELFF,TGTGCCAGCAGCCAAGAAAAGACTAGCGGGACCACCGGGGAGCTGTTTTTT
TRBV30,TRBD1,TRBJ1-2,medium-sized,CAWKSQTGGYGYTF,TGTGCCTGGAAATCGCAGACAGGGGGCTATGGCTACACCTTC
TRBV28,.,TRBJ2-5,medium-sized,CASSFRGQETQYF,TGTGCCAGCAGTTTTCGAGGTCAAGAGACCCAGTACTTC
TRBV6-1,TRBD1,TRBJ1-5,medium-sized,CASSPPGTGNQPQHF,TGTGCCAGCAGTCCCCCCGGGACAGGCAATCAGCCCCAGCATTTT
TRBV6-2/TRBV6-3,.,TRBJ1-2,.,CATLWGINYGYTF,TGTGCCACCCTATGGGGGATTAACTATGGCTACACCTTC
TRBV6-1,.,TRBJ1-2,few,CASSGQTNYGYTF,TGTGCCAGCAGCGGACAGACCAACTATGGCTACACCTTC
TRBV6-5,.,TRBJ2-1,.,CASSYSIREWNEQFF,TGTGCCAGCAGTTACTCGATCCGGGAGTGGAATGAGCAGTTCTTC
TRBV5-1,.,TRBJ2-7,.,CASSLGQGRINYEQYF,TGCGCCAGCAGCTTGGGGCAGGGGCGGATAAACTACGAGCAGTACTTC
TRBV30,.,TRBJ2-2,.,CAWSVAGSDTGELFF,TGTGCCTGGAGTGTGGCGGGGTCGGACACCGGGGAGCTGTTTTTT
TRBV5-1,TRBD1,TRBJ1-2,medium-sized,CASSLETGNYGYTF,TGCGCCAGCAGCTTGGAGACAGGGAACTATGGCTACACCTTC
TRBV18,TRBD1,TRBJ1-1,medium-sized,CASSPSGGTEAFF,TGTGCCAGCTCACCTTCAGGGGGCACTGAAGCTTTCTTT
TRBV19,.,TRBJ2-1,medium-sized,CAGTDGRTGEQFF,TGTGCCGGAACGGACGGGCGGACCGGGGAGCAGTTCTTC
TRBV19,.,TRBJ1-1,.,CASSIWQALGEAFF,TGTGCCAGTAGTATATGGCAGGCCTTGGGGGAAGCTTTCTTT
TRBV2,.,TRBJ1-1,medium-sized,CASSVSGTEAFF,TGTGCCAGCAGTGTATCGGGTACTGAAGCTTTCTTT
TRBV7-8,.,TRBJ1-5,.,CASRQTGGLSNQPQHF,TGTGCCAGCAGACAGACGGGGGGCTTAAGCAATCAGCCCCAGCATTTT
TRBV29-1,.,TRBJ1-3,.,CSAGVSGNTIYF,TGCAGCGCCGGGGTATCTGGAAACACCATATATTTT
TRBV3-1,.,TRBJ2-1,few,CASSPKIRREIYNEQFF,TGTGCCAGCAGCCCGAAGATAAGGAGAGAGATTTACAATGAGCAGTTCTTC
TRBV30,TRBD2,TRBJ2-1,.,CAWILAGLNEQFF,TGTGCCTGGATACTAGCGGGACTCAATGAGCAGTTCTTC
TRBV18,TRBD1,TRBJ2-2,.,CASSGRTGTLTGELFF,TGTGCCAGCTCGGGGCGGACAGGGACTCTCACCGGGGAGCTGTTTTTT
TRBV5-4,TRBD2,TRBJ2-3,.,CASSWGAGGGTDTQYF,TGTGCCAGCAGCTGGGGAGCTGGGGGGGGCACAGATACGCAGTATTTT
TRBV15,.,TRBJ2-2,medium-sized,CATMVGGELFF,TGTGCCACCATGGTTGGCGGGGAGCTGTTTTTT
TRBV12-3/TRBV12-4,.,TRBJ1-1,medium-sized,CASSRGRLGAFF,TGTGCCAGCAGTAGGGGACGGTTGGGGGCTTTCTTT
TRBV6-5,.,TRBJ2-7,few,CASSYVRSSYEQYF,TGTGCCAGCAGTTACGTCAGGAGCTCCTACGAGCAGTACTTC
TRBV2,.,TRBJ2-7,large,CASSESLDEQYF,TGTGCCAGCAGTGAAAGCCTTGACGAGCAGTACTTC
TRBV19,.,TRBJ1-2,medium-sized,CASSTPGTYGYTF,TGTGCCAGTAGTACGCCAGGGACCTATGGCTACACCTTC
TRBV6-1,.,TRBJ2-3,.,CASSTGPRDTQYF,TGTGCCAGCAGTACAGGGCCCCGAGATACGCAGTATTTT
TRBV5-1,TRBD2,TRBJ2-7,large,CASSYTSGRREQYF,TGCGCCAGCAGCTATACTAGCGGGAGGCGTGAGCAGTACTTC
TRBV4-1,.,TRBJ1-4,.,CTSSQDGRNEKLFF,TGCACCAGCAGCCAAGATGGGCGTAATGAAAAACTGTTTTTT
TRBV6-1,TRBD1,TRBJ1-1,once,CAGSPGDLTGITEAFF,TGTGCCGGCAGTCCCGGGGACTTGACAGGGATCACTGAAGCTTTCTTT
TRBV28,TRBD1,TRBJ1-2,medium-sized,CASSPGQKNYGYTF,TGTGCCAGCAGCCCGGGACAGAAAAACTATGGCTACACCTTC
TRBV20-1,TRBD1,TRBJ1-1,few,CSPGRWGQGNTEAFF,TGCAGTCCCGGGAGGTGGGGACAGGGGAACACTGAAGCTTTCTTT